Following are 14 T cell receptor beta chains from one sample sequenced in a study of T cells in Graves' hyperthyroidism and ophthalmopathy. Amplified TCR beta CDR3 regions came from RNA transcripts. Using the HTBI primer set, a first-round RT-PCR was run on the TCR CDR3. TCRdb processed the multiplex PCR reads anew with MiXCR; each CDR3 protein has one entry. The repertoire includes 450,000 to 700,000 distinct CDR3 sequences, around 46% of them detected once, and about 8.3% sits in the top ten. Source material: peripheral blood or thyroid tissue (not recorded which). All receptors come from a woman under 30 with Graves' hyperthyroidism.

This clonotype was counted many times. The chain links TRBV30 to TRBJ2-5, with TRBD2 identical over 10 bases. CDR1 GTSNPN and CDR2 SVGIG come from the germline V gene (reference sequence). This CDR3 spans 14 amino acids. V was pared by 4 bases and J by 5 bases, with 7 bases of the junction left unmatched. The CDR3 DNA reads as TGTGCCTGGAAAAGCGGGAGGGCCGGGGAGACCCAGTACTTC. Its protein product is CAWKSGRAGETQYF.

This clonotype was seen only a few times. V usage is TRBV11-2 and J usage is TRBJ1-2, with TRBD1 as a possible D gene (6 bases). Germline loops: CDR1 SGHAT, CDR2 FQNNGV. The CDR3 is 15 amino acids. Trimming cost V 4 bases and J 7 bases, with 19 bases left between them. The CDR3 loop is CASSSYTGHLSGYTF. The CDR3 nucleotides read TGTGCCAGCAGCTCCTATACAGGGCATCTGAGTGGCTACACCTTC.

This clonotype was observed many times. The rearrangement links TRBV5-1 to TRBJ2-7, with a possible D match to TRBD1 (6 bases). CDR1 is SGHRS and CDR2 is YFSETQ in the germline V gene. V gave up 5 bases and J gave up 11 bases, with 17 bases separating them. This CDR3 region has 12 residues. As DNA, the CDR3 is TGCGCCAGCAGAAATATAACAGGGTTCAAGTACTTC. It is translated as CASRNITGFKYF.

The rearrangement links TRBV15 to TRBJ1-1, with TRBD1 identical over 9 bases. Germline CDR1 and CDR2: LNHNV and YYDKDF (reference sequence). CDR3 length: 14 residues. V lost 4 bases and J lost 6; bases outside the gene matches: 6. The CDR3 protein is CATSTSGQGSEAFF. The DNA of the CDR3 is TGTGCCACCAGCACTTCGGGACAGGGTTCTGAAGCTTTCTTT.

In DNA form, the CDR3 reads TGTGCCAGCCGTTCTCCGGGGGCTGAGACCCAGTACTTC. It yields the protein CASRSPGAETQYF. The chain couples TRBV6-1 to TRBJ2-5; the D gene could be TRBD1 or TRBD2 (6 bases each). Germline loops: CDR1 MNHNS, CDR2 SASEGT. V was pared by 8 bases and J by 5 bases, with 15 bases between. The CDR3 spans 13 residues.

This clonotype was seen at least ten times. CDR3 in DNA: TGTGCCTGGAGCGGCTTGGGACGCAACTATGGCTACACCTTC. Translating gives CAWSGLGRNYGYTF. The rearrangement joins TRBV30 to TRBJ1-2, with D possibly being TRBD1 (5 bases). Trimming left V 3 bases short and J 2 bases short, with 13 bases between. This CDR3 has 14 residues. Germline V CDR1 and CDR2: GTSNPN, SVGIG (reference sequence).

The J gene is TRBJ1-1, the V gene TRBV29-1; TRBD1 matches 7 bases. The CDR3 sequence is 13 residues long. V shed 8 bases, J shed 0 bases, and the junction held 6 bases outside the gene matches. Looked up from germline, CDR1 is SQVTM and CDR2 is ANQGSEA. The CDR3 spells CSSPTGLNTEAFF. The CDR3 region has the DNA TGCAGCTCACCGACAGGGCTGAACACTGAAGCTTTCTTT.

This rearrangement joins TRBV7-6 to TRBJ1-4, with D possibly TRBD1 on 5 matching bases. Germline assignment: CDR1 SGHVS and CDR2 FNYEAQ. This CDR3 has 15 residues. Trimming pared 5 bases from V and 7 bases from J, leaving 17 bases between. The DNA for the CDR3 is TGTGCCAGCAGCCCCGAGGGGAGGGGCAGTGAAAAACTGTTTTTT. Translating it yields CASSPEGRGSEKLFF.

The CDR3 nucleotides are TGTGCCAGCAGAATCCGTGGGGGCCGCATCTACGAGCAGTACTTC. Translating gives CASRIRGGRIYEQYF. V gene TRBV2 combines with J gene TRBJ2-7, with D maybe TRBD1 (6 bases). V lost 6 bases and J 3 bases, leaving 18 bases between the germline ends. CDR1 SNHLY and CDR2 FYNNEI come from the germline V gene. The CDR3 is 15 residues long. The variable domain in full, with the rest retrieved from reference TRBV2 and TRBJ2-7, is EPEVTQTPSHQVTQMGQEVILRCVPISNHLYFYWYRQILGQKVEFLVSFYNNEISEKSEIFDDQFSVERPDGSNFTLKIRSTKLEDSAMYFCASRIRGGRIYEQYFGPGTRLTVT.

The chain combines TRBV29-1 with TRBJ2-5; 11 bases align to TRBD2. The CDR3 is 13 residues long. Germline CDR1 and CDR2: SQVTM and ANQGSEA. The ends lost 6 bases at V and 7 bases at J; junction bases unmatched: 7. CDR3 DNA sequence: TGCAGCGTAAAACTAGCGGGAGAGGTGACCCAGTACTTC. It specifies CSVKLAGEVTQYF. The entire variable domain, with the rest obtained from reference TRBV29-1 and TRBJ2-5, is as follows: SAVISQKPSRDICQRGTSLTIQCQVDSQVTMMFWYRQQPGQSLTLIATANQGSEATYESGFVIDKFPISRPNLTFSTLTVSNMSPEDSSIYLCSVKLAGEVTQYFGPGTRLLVL.

This clonotype was seen repeatedly, ten times or more. V gene TRBV7-2 combines with J gene TRBJ1-4, with D possibly being TRBD1 (5 bases). Between the trimmed V and J ends, which lost 5 bases and 12 bases, there was a span of 19 bases. The germline gives CDR1 SGHTA, CDR2 FQGNSA. The CDR3 covers 14 residues. CDR3 sequence (DNA): TGTGCCAGCAGCCCTCGGACCCGAGGAGGGGAACTGTTTTTT. It is translated as CASSPRTRGGELFF.

The chain combines TRBV7-2 with TRBJ2-1, with D uncertain. The germline V gene has CDR1 SGHTA and CDR2 FQGNSA. Trimming took 6 bases from V and 4 from J, leaving 7 bases between them. The CDR3 has 12 amino acids. CDR3 protein: CASRNNYNEQFF. The CDR3 region has the DNA TGTGCCAGCAGGAACAATTACAATGAGCAGTTCTTC.

This clonotype was observed at least ten times. V usage is TRBV19 and J usage is TRBJ1-1; TRBD1 agrees at 8 bases. Germline V gene sequence: CDR1 LNHDA, CDR2 SQIVND (reference sequence). After removal of 6 bases from V and 1 base from J, the junction contained 13 bases not matched to a gene. The CDR3 spans 17 residues. The CDR3 DNA sequence: TGTGCCAGTAGCCATAGAGGACAGGGCCTTACGAACACTGAAGCTTTCTTT. It codes for CASSHRGQGLTNTEAFF.

This clonotype was observed at least ten times. The V and J genes are TRBV20-1 and TRBJ2-7, with 10 bases identical to TRBD2. J lost 5 bases, V lost 2 bases, and 3 bases had no gene match. The germline CDR1 and CDR2 sequences are DFQATT and SNEGSKA (reference sequence). CDR3 size: 13 residues. The CDR3 DNA reads as TGCAGTGCTAGATCCGGACTAGCGGACGAGCAGTACTTC. Translation gives CSARSGLADEQYF.